The clone carrying this TCR beta chain was seen a few times. Its antigen is undetermined. TCRdb re-analysed the RT-PCR reads in MiXCR, keeping a single row per CDR3 protein. The data show about 780,000 distinct CDR3 sequences, 15% to 20% seen once. The record originates from a study of response to subunit inactivated influenza vaccine. Notes on the study in general: The authors put forward the suggestion that each seasonal influenza vaccination may bring in only a limited number of new T cells.

Germline V gene sequence: CDR1 SGHRS, CDR2 YFSETQ. This CDR3 has 15 residues. J was trimmed by 6 bases and V by 5 bases; bases with no gene match: 9. The chain links TRBV5-1 to TRBJ1-5; TRBD1 aligns across 9 bases. The sample was PBMCs from blood, taken 5 days after vaccination. This sequence originates from a man aged 45 to 65 who received an inactivated influenza vaccine. Written as DNA, the CDR3 is TGCGCCAGCAGGCCGGGACAGGGTGATAGTCAGCCCCAGCATTTT. Translating it yields CASRPGQGDSQPQHF.